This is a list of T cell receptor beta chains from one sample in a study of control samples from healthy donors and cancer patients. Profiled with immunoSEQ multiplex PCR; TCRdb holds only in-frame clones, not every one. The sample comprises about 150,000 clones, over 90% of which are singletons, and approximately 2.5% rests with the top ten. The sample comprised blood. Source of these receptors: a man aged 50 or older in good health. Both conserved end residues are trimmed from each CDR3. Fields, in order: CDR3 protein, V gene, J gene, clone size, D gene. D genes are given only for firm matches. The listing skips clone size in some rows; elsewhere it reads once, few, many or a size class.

CDR3: ASSPSGGPRFEQY
V: TRBV6-5
J: TRBJ2-7
size: .
D: TRBD1

CDR3: ASRTSAAENTEAF
V: TRBV28
J: TRBJ1-1
size: .
D: .

CDR3: ASSLLTTNTGELF
V: TRBV5-4
J: TRBJ2-2
size: once
D: .

CDR3: ASSQGSGNTGELF
V: TRBV3-1/TRBV3-2
J: TRBJ2-2
size: .
D: .

CDR3: ASSERGGWETQY
V: TRBV6-1
J: TRBJ2-5
size: .
D: TRBD2

CDR3: ASSWTSGSSDTQY
V: TRBV5-4
J: TRBJ2-3
size: once
D: TRBD2

CDR3: ASGSGPNQPQH
V: TRBV12-5
J: TRBJ1-5
size: .
D: .

CDR3: ASSRGGGNTIY
V: TRBV6-5
J: TRBJ1-3
size: .
D: .

CDR3: ASSIVSRDGRQY
V: TRBV19
J: TRBJ2-5
size: .
D: .

CDR3: ASSGEISGNTIY
V: TRBV10-1
J: TRBJ1-3
size: .
D: .